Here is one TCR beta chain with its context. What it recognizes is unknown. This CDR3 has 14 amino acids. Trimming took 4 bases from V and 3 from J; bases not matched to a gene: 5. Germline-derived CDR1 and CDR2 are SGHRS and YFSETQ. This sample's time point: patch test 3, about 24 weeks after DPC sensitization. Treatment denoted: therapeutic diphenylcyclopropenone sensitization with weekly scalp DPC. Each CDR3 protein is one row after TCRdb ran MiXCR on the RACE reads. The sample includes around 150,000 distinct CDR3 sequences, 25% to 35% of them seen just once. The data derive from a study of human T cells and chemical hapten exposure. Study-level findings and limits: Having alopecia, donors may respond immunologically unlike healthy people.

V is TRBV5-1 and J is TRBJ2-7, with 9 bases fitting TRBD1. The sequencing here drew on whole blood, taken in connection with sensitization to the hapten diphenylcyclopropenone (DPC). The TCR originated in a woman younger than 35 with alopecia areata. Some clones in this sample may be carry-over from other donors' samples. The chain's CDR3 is CASSIGDRDYEQYF. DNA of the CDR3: TGCGCCAGCAGCATCGGGGACAGGGACTACGAGCAGTACTTC. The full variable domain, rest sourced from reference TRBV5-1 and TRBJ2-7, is KAGVTQTPRYLIKTRGQQVTLSCSPISGHRSVSWYQQTPGQGLQFLFEYFSETQRNKGNFPGRFSGRQFSNSRSEMNVSTLELGDSALYLCASSIGDRDYEQYFGPGTRLTVT.